This paragraph reports one T cell receptor (beta chain). Antigen specificity is unknown. The read ends 3 residues before the CDR3 terminus; that terminus is restored from the germline J gene. This specimen comes from a study of Tregs in tolerant kidney transplant recipients. Across the study: The nonmyeloablative bone marrow transplants came from related graft donors, with transient mixed chimerism. Study-wide results and caveats: Validation in larger populations is needed because few patients were studied.

TCRdb's table, derived via immunoSEQ multiplex PCR, lists solely in-frame clones and lacks some. Its table records roughly 48,000 clones. There are 15 residues in the CDR3. V gave up 3 bases and J gave up 0 bases, with 8 bases separating them. From germline, CDR1 is SGHTA and CDR2 FQGNSA. V usage is TRBV7-2 and J usage is TRBJ2-2; no clear D. The sequence derives from a human donor who received a combined kidney and bone marrow transplant. The source material was CD4+ T cells from blood, sampled before the transplant. The CDR3 bases that were read are TGTGCCAGCAGCTTGGGCAGAGCGAACACCGGGGAG. It is translated as CASSLGRANTGE. The full CDR3 is CASSLGRANTGELFF.